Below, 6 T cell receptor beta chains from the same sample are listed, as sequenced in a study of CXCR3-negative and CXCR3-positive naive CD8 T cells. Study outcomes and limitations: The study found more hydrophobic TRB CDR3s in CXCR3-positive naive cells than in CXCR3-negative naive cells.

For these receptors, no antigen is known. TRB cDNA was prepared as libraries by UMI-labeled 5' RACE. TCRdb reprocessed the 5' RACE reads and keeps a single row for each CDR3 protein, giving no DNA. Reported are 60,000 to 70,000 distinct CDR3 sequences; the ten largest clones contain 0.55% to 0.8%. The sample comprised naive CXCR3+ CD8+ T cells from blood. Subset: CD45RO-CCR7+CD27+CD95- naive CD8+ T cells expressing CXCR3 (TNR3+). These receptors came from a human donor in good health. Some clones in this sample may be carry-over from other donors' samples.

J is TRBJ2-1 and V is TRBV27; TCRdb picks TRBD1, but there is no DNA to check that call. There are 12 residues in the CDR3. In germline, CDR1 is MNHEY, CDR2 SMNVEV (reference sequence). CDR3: CASSLRANEQFF.

CDR3 region: CATSRSMWTEQETQYF. This chain joins TRBV15 and TRBJ2-5. Germline V gene sequence: CDR1 LNHNV, CDR2 YYDKDF (reference sequence). The CDR3 runs 16 residues.

This CDR3 is CASSLNGPGGYTF. V and J are TRBV27 and TRBJ1-2; TCRdb returns TRBD1, unconfirmable since there is no DNA. Germline loops: CDR1 MNHEY, CDR2 SMNVEV (reference sequence). The CDR3 runs to 13 residues.

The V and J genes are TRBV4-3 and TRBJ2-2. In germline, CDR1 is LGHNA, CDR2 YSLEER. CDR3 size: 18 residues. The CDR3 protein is CASSQGSVLMLGTGELFF.

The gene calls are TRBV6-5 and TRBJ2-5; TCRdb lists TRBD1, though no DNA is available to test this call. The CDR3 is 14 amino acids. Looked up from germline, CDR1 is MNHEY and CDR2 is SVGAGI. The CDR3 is CASMGQEYQETQYF.

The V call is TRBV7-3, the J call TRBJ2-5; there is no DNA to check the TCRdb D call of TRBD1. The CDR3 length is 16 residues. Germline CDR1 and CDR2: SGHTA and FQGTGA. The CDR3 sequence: CASSLGGQGLGETQYF.